These 19 T cell receptor beta chains came from one sample sequenced in a study of T cells after yellow fever vaccination. TCRdb re-called the 5' RACE reads with MiXCR, one entry per CDR3 protein. The table shows some 250,000 distinct CDR3 sequences, with more than 3.5% occurring only once. The sequencing used PBMCs, collected 15 days after the yellow fever booster vaccination. These TCRs come from a man aged 18 to 29 who received the YFV17D yellow fever vaccine.

In this sample, this clonotype turned up many times. The V and J genes are TRBV11-2 and TRBJ1-1; D gene unclear. Germline CDR1 is SGHAT and CDR2 is FQNNGV. The CDR3 sequence is 14 residues long. The V end lost 1 base, the J end lost 2 bases, and 8 bases lay between the germline ends. This CDR3 is CASSLVFRNTEAFF. CDR3 bases: TGTGCCAGCAGCTTAGTTTTCAGAAACACTGAAGCTTTCTTT.

This clonotype occurred many times. The chain is built from TRBV12-3 or TRBV12-4 and TRBJ2-2, with 9 bases aligning to TRBD2. V gave up 5 bases and J gave up 6 bases; unmatched junction bases: 10. The CDR3 runs 16 residues. The CDR3 loop is CASSPYRGGAPGELFF. DNA of the CDR3: TGTGCCAGCAGTCCCTACCGCGGGGGGGCCCCCGGGGAGCTGTTTTTT.

Ten or more counts support this clonotype. The chain combines TRBV6-6 with TRBJ1-1; no definite D call. This CDR3 comprises 13 residues. V gave up 5 bases and J gave up 5 bases, with 12 bases separating them. The germline gives CDR1 MNHNY, CDR2 SVGAGI (reference sequence). CDR3 protein: CASSRERATEAFF. CDR3 DNA: TGTGCCAGCAGTCGTGAAAGGGCGACTGAAGCTTTCTTT.

This clonotype was seen many times. V gene TRBV18 combines with J gene TRBJ2-3; D uncertain. Per germline, CDR1 KGHSH and CDR2 LQKENI. CDR3 length: 14 residues. V lost 2 bases and J 1 base, leaving 7 bases between the germline ends. Here the CDR3 DNA reads TGTGCCAGCTCACCAAGGCAGGGCACAGATACGCAGTATTTT. It encodes CASSPRQGTDTQYF.

Ten or more counts support this clonotype. This rearrangement joins TRBV18 to TRBJ1-3, with D maybe TRBD1 (5 bases). Germline V gene lookup returns CDR1 KGHSH and CDR2 LQKENI. This CDR3 is 17 amino acids long. The V end lost 6 bases, the J end lost 1 base, and 19 bases lay between the germline ends. The CDR3 DNA sequence: TGTGCCAGCTCGGCTGTGGGCCCGACAGTTTCTGGAAACACCATATATTTT. It codes for CASSAVGPTVSGNTIYF.

V gene TRBV7-9 combines with J gene TRBJ2-3, with D possibly TRBD2 on 7 matching bases. The ends were cut back, 4 bases at V and 2 bases at J, with 16 bases in the middle. Germline V lookup: CDR1 SEHNR, CDR2 FQNEAQ (reference sequence). This CDR3 is built from 16 residues. CDR3 sequence: CASSSLGGAFTDTQYF. The CDR3 DNA sequence: TGTGCCAGCAGCTCCTTGGGGGGGGCCTTCACAGATACGCAGTATTTT.

This clonotype was found many times. The chain recombines TRBV7-3 with TRBJ1-2, with D unclear. The length of the CDR3 is 12 residues. V was clipped by 1 base and J by 8 bases, with 8 bases between them. Looked up from germline, CDR1 is SGHTA and CDR2 is FQGTGA. CDR3 nucleotides: TGTGCCAGCAGCTTAAACGGTGGAGGCTACACCTTC. This gives the protein CASSLNGGGYTF.

This clonotype was recorded at least ten times. The V call is TRBV7-2, the J call TRBJ2-1; unclear D gene. Germline V gene data show CDR1 as SGHTA and CDR2 as FQGNSA. The CDR3 runs 14 residues. Trimming cost V 6 bases and J 5 bases, with 14 bases left between them. Here the CDR3 DNA reads TGTGCCAGCAGGAGGAACCTAATCGACAATGAGCAGTTCTTC. Translated: CASRRNLIDNEQFF.

This clonotype was counted at least ten times. This chain connects TRBV3-1 to TRBJ2-1; 8 bases match TRBD2. CDR3 length: 17 residues. V was pared by 0 bases and J by 2 bases, with 6 bases of the junction left unmatched. Germline CDR1 and CDR2: LGHDT and YNNKEL (reference sequence). For the CDR3, the DNA is TGTGCCAGCAGCCAAGATTGGAGAGCGGGGGCCTACAATGAGCAGTTCTTC. The encoded protein is CASSQDWRAGAYNEQFF.

This clonotype was counted many times. This sequence joins TRBV5-1 and TRBJ1-1, with D perhaps matching TRBD1 (6 bases). This CDR3 spans 15 amino acids. The V gene's germline CDR1 is SGHRS and CDR2 YFSETQ. The V end was cut by 4 bases, the J end by 0 bases, with 13 bases between. CDR3 region: CASSHPGHLNTEAFF. The CDR3 DNA is TGCGCCAGCAGCCATCCGGGACACCTGAACACTGAAGCTTTCTTT.

This clonotype was found a few times. The chain combines TRBV20-1 with TRBJ2-3, with TRBD2 matching over 7 bases. Germline V gene sequence: CDR1 DFQATT, CDR2 SNEGSKA (reference sequence). CDR3 length: 16 residues. V shed 1 base, J shed 2 bases, and the junction held 9 bases outside the gene matches. As DNA, the CDR3 is TGCAGTGCTAGAGCTCGAGTCGGGGGGTTCACAGATACGCAGTATTTT. This encodes CSARARVGGFTDTQYF.

This clonotype was seen repeatedly, ten times or more. The genes are TRBV20-1 and TRBJ1-2; D unresolved. This CDR3 comprises 14 residues. The germline V gene has CDR1 DFQATT and CDR2 SNEGSKA (reference sequence). V was trimmed by 4 bases and J by 0 bases, leaving 12 bases between them. The CDR3 nucleotides read TGCAGTGCTACTCCGGGTCTTCCTAACTATGGCTACACCTTC. It translates to CSATPGLPNYGYTF.

There are a few counts of this clonotype. The V and J genes are TRBV7-2 and TRBJ1-2; D unresolved. The V end was cut by 4 bases, the J end by 2 bases, with 11 bases between. This CDR3 spans 14 amino acids. CDR1 is SGHTA, CDR2 FQGNSA, per germline. DNA for the CDR3: TGTGCCAGCAGCTCATTCCGAGGAAACTATGGCTACACCTTC. Its translation is CASSSFRGNYGYTF.

Ten or more counts support this clonotype. The V and J genes are TRBV20-1 and TRBJ2-7, with TRBD1 matching 10 bases. Germline V gene data show CDR1 as DFQATT and CDR2 as SNEGSKA (reference sequence). With 0 bases clipped from V and 4 bases from J, the junction kept 9 bases outside the gene matches. The CDR3 is 16 amino acids. CDR3 sequence (DNA): TGCAGTGCTAGAGATCCCAAGACAGGGGGCGGATACGAGCAGTACTTC. It is translated as CSARDPKTGGGYEQYF.

This clonotype has at least ten counts. The J gene is TRBJ2-7, the V gene TRBV2, with D maybe TRBD1 (5 bases). Between the trimmed V and J ends, which lost 7 bases and 3 bases, there was a span of 13 bases. CDR1 SNHLY and CDR2 FYNNEI come from the germline V gene. The CDR3 is 13 residues long. The CDR3 loop is CASKTDSRYEQYF. The CDR3 DNA reads as TGTGCCAGCAAGACCGACAGCCGCTACGAGCAGTACTTC.

In its sample, this clonotype was seen many times. This sequence joins TRBV27 and TRBJ2-1, with TRBD2 identical over 10 bases. Germline assignment: CDR1 MNHEY and CDR2 SMNVEV (reference sequence). This CDR3 is built from 16 residues. Germline trimming cut 2 bases from V and 10 bases from J; bases unmatched to any gene: 11. CDR3 coding DNA: TGTGCCAGCAGTTTAATCTCAGCGGGGGGGCCTCGGGAGCAGTTCTTC. Translating gives CASSLISAGGPREQFF.

This clonotype was seen repeatedly, ten times or more. This chain links TRBV20-1 with TRBJ2-6; D might be TRBD1 (6 bases). The CDR3 runs 15 residues. With 0 bases removed from V and 11 bases from J, the gap between germline ends came to 17 bases. The germline V gene encodes CDR1 DFQATT and CDR2 SNEGSKA (reference sequence). CDR3 sequence: CSARDPQGSPDVLTF. The CDR3 DNA reads as TGCAGTGCTAGAGATCCACAGGGTTCGCCTGACGTCCTGACTTTC.

This clonotype was recorded many times. This chain connects TRBV13 to TRBJ1-4; D remains unclear. The CDR3 is made up of 12 amino acids. Trimming removed 8 bases from V and 8 bases from J, with 12 bases in between. Looked up from germline, CDR1 is PRHDT and CDR2 is FYEKMQ (reference sequence). CDR3 region: CASSSEGEKLFF. In DNA, the CDR3 is TGTGCCAGCTCCTCGGAAGGGGAAAAACTGTTTTTT.

This clonotype was detected many times. CDR3 residues: CASSPGTGWATLYF. CDR3 DNA sequence: TGTGCCAGCAGCCCCGGGACAGGGTGGGCGACCCTGTATTTT. The chain couples TRBV7-2 to TRBJ2-3; 9 nucleotides match TRBD1. V shed 5 bases and J 14 bases; nucleotides not matched to a gene: 14. This CDR3 region has 14 residues. CDR1 is SGHTA, CDR2 FQGNSA, per germline.